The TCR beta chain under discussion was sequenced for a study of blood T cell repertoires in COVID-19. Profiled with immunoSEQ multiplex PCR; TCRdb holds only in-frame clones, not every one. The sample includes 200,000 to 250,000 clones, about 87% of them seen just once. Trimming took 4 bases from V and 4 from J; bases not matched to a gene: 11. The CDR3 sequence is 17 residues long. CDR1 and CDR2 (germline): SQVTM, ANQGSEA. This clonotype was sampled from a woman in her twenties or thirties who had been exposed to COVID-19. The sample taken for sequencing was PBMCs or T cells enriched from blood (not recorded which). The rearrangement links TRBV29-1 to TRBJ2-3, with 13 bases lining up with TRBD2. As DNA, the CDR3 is TGCAGCGTTGTAGTCCTCGGCGGACTAGCGGGAGCAGATACGCAGTATTTT. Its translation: CSVVVLGGLAGADTQYF.